This TCR beta chain was sequenced for a study of CD8 T cells in ankylosing spondylitis. Overall study results and limits: Earlier studies detected some motif variants in reactive arthritis synovial fluid and blood.

This clonotype has ten or more counts. Its antigen is unidentified. TCR beta libraries were made by quantitative 5'-RACE with molecular barcodes. One entry per CDR3 protein results from TCRdb running MiXCR on the 5' RACE reads. This table has under 300,000 distinct CDR3 sequences, roughly 10% appearing once. Specimen: blood, either unsorted or a sorted T cell fraction (not recorded which). The source of this sequence is a male donor with ankylosing spondylitis or in good health (not recorded which).

CDR3 in amino acids: CASRLTSTDTQYF. The CDR3 coding sequence is TGTGCCAGCAGGCTGACTAGCACAGATACGCAGTATTTT. This chain uses TRBV12-3 or TRBV12-4 with TRBJ2-3; no firm D call. CDR3 length equals 13 residues. V shed 6 bases and J shed 0 bases, with 7 bases lying between them.